Below are 20 T cell receptor beta chains sequenced from a single sample in a study of cytomegalovirus exposure and HLA in healthy donors (TCRdb year 2017). Libraries came from the immunoSEQ multiplex PCR assay. The multiplex PCR relied on a mix of 60 forward primers for TCR Vbeta segments and 13 reverse primers for TCR Jbeta segments. In its TCRdb copy, this immuneACCESS table keeps in-frame sequences only and misses some clones. Where compared with another copy, unresolved V genes explain less than half of these, and the others have no known cause. In this sample the table shows about 160,000 clones, approximately 80% of which occur a single time. The top ten clonotypes cover approximately 1.2% of the sample. The sequencing sample was made of PBMCs. The receptors were sampled from a man aged 25 to 40 in good health and CMV-seronegative.

In this sample, this clone turned up a few times. The chain links TRBV6-1 to TRBJ1-2, with TRBD1 matching 9 bases. The CDR3 loop spans 16 amino acids. The germline V gene has CDR1 MNHNS and CDR2 SASEGT. Trimming at V came to 2 bases and at J to 7 bases, leaving 11 bases not matched to a gene. The CDR3 bases are TGTGCCAGCAGTGAAAGGGGGATGACAGGGGGAGGTGGCTACACCTTC. Amino acids: CASSERGMTGGGGYTF.

The chain links TRBV11-2 to TRBJ1-1, with a tentative D call TRBD1 (5 bases). Trimming took off 1 base at V and 4 bases at J, with 13 bases between the two ends. Germline V gene sequence: CDR1 SGHAT, CDR2 FQNNGV. The CDR3 runs 15 residues. The CDR3 region is CASSLVPRTTTEAFF. CDR3 in DNA: TGTGCCAGCAGCTTAGTTCCAAGGACAACCACTGAAGCTTTCTTT.

This clone has more than one count but fewer than ten. V usage is TRBV28 and J usage is TRBJ2-7; the match to TRBD2 covers 10 bases. The ends lost 5 bases at V and 3 bases at J; junction bases unmatched: 4. Germline V gene lookup returns CDR1 MDHEN and CDR2 SYDVKM. This CDR3 is built from 14 residues. The CDR3 DNA follows: TGTGCCAGCAGTCTACTAGCGGGGCTCTACGAGCAGTACTTC. It encodes CASSLLAGLYEQYF.

This clone was counted a single time. This chain joins TRBV9 and TRBJ2-3; 12 bases line up with TRBD2. The ends lost 1 base at V and 1 base at J; junction bases unmatched: 1. CDR1 SGDLS and CDR2 YYNGEE come from the germline V gene. The CDR3 covers 16 residues. CDR3 sequence (DNA): TGTGCCAGCAGCGTAAGGACTAGCGGGGGCACAGATACGCAGTATTTT. Protein sequence: CASSVRTSGGTDTQYF.

V and J are TRBV6-5 and TRBJ1-3, with 9 bases aligning to TRBD1. CDR1 and CDR2 from the germline V gene are MNHEY and SVGAGI. The junction had 5 bases not matched to a gene; V was cut back by 5 bases and J by 3 bases. The CDR3 extends over 15 amino acids. CDR3 protein: CASSTQGAGGNTIYF. CDR3 DNA: TGTGCCAGCAGTACACAGGGGGCCGGTGGAAACACCATATATTTT.

This chain joins TRBV29-1 and TRBJ1-2; TRBD1 agrees at 7 bases. The CDR3 has 14 amino acids. Germline-derived CDR1 and CDR2 are SQVTM and ANQGSEA. Germline trimming cut 3 bases from V and 0 bases from J; bases unmatched to any gene: 4. Written as DNA, the CDR3 is TGCAGCGTTGATGGGGACAGCACTAACTATGGCTACACCTTC. This gives the protein CSVDGDSTNYGYTF.

V gene TRBV6-5 combines with J gene TRBJ1-1; weak D call: TRBD1 (6 bases). The length of the CDR3 is 13 residues. Per germline, CDR1 MNHEY and CDR2 SVGAGI. V lost 5 bases, J lost 7 bases, and 14 bases lay in between. The CDR3 nucleotides read TGTGCCAGCAGTGAGGGGGTAGTAGGTGAAGCTTTCTTT. Its protein product is CASSEGVVGEAFF.

Concerning this clone: Likely a read error: the CDR3 ends without its conserved phenylalanine or tryptophan. The CDR3 DNA reads as TGCGCCAGCAGCCAAGCGGACAGGGCTCACGAGCAGTACCTC. It codes for CASSQADRAHEQYL. The chain is built from TRBV4-1 and TRBJ2-7, with 8 positions matching TRBD1. Germline CDR1 is MGHRA and CDR2 is YSYEKL. J was trimmed by 5 bases and V by 1 base; bases with no gene match: 4. This CDR3 comprises 14 residues.

This chain links TRBV27 with TRBJ1-2, with 10 bases that match TRBD1. The length of the CDR3 is 14 residues. V lost 6 bases and J lost 3; bases outside the gene matches: 4. CDR1 is MNHEY and CDR2 is SMNVEV in the germline V gene (reference sequence). CDR3 sequence: CASRTGTGDYGYTF. CDR3 nucleotides: TGTGCCAGCAGGACCGGGACAGGGGACTATGGCTACACCTTC.

The chain links TRBV20-1 to TRBJ1-1; weak D call: TRBD1 (5 bases). Germline V gene sequence: CDR1 DFQATT, CDR2 SNEGSKA (reference sequence). The V end lost 6 bases, the J end lost 4 bases, and 9 bases lay between the germline ends. The CDR3 runs to 11 residues. CDR3 nucleotides: TGCAGTGCCCTAAGGGGCACTGAAGCTTTCTTT. The encoded protein is CSALRGTEAFF.

The chain uses TRBV2 and TRBJ1-5; D remains ambiguous. Germline CDR1 SNHLY, CDR2 FYNNEI. CDR3 length equals 14 residues. Between the trimmed V and J ends, which lost 2 bases and 4 bases, there was a span of 9 bases. This CDR3 reads CASSERTGNQPQHF. CDR3 bases: TGTGCCAGCAGTGAAAGGACTGGGAATCAGCCCCAGCATTTT.

J is TRBJ1-5 and V is TRBV5-1; the match to TRBD1 covers 10 bases. Looked up from germline, CDR1 is SGHRS and CDR2 is YFSETQ. After removal of 3 bases from V and 6 bases from J, the junction contained 12 bases not matched to a gene. This CDR3 contains 17 residues. The CDR3 nucleotides are TGCGCCAGCAGCTCTGTCGGACAGGGGGTAGAGGGTCAGCCCCAGCATTTT. Translation: CASSSVGQGVEGQPQHF.

J is TRBJ2-7 and V is TRBV18, with TRBD2 as a possible D gene (6 bases). Germline CDR1 reads KGHSH; CDR2 reads LQKENI. V lost 0 bases and J 5 bases, leaving 14 bases between the germline ends. The CDR3 runs to 15 residues. This chain's CDR3 is CASSPPLALGNEQYF. The CDR3 DNA sequence: TGTGCCAGCTCACCACCCCTAGCGCTTGGAAACGAGCAGTACTTC.

The J gene is TRBJ1-6, the V gene TRBV27, with TRBD1 identical over 9 bases. This CDR3 is built from 16 residues. The germline V gene has CDR1 MNHEY and CDR2 SMNVEV (reference sequence). V lost 7 bases and J lost 9; bases outside the gene matches: 13. The CDR3 reads CASNPNYRGQGSPLHF. The CDR3 bases are TGTGCCAGCAATCCTAATTACAGGGGGCAGGGTTCACCCCTCCACTTT.

In regard to this clone: Relative to the germline gene, one junction end is altered; a read error may explain this. The V call is TRBV28, the J call TRBJ2-7, with a possible D match to TRBD1 (6 bases). Germline loops: CDR1 MDHEN, CDR2 SYDVKM. The CDR3 sequence is 13 residues long. CDR3 protein: CVTLGAYSYGQYF. CDR3 sequence (DNA): TGTGTCACGCTGGGGGCATATTCCTACGGGCAGTACTTC.

The rearrangement links TRBV21-1 to TRBJ2-1; whether TRBD2, the table's D call, matches the DNA was not checked. TRBV21-1 is a documented pseudogene. The CDR3 consists of 15 residues. CDR3 in DNA: TGTGCCAGGACCTATAGCGGGGCGGGCGAGAATGAGCAGTTCTTC. This codes for CARTYSGAGENEQFF.

The rearrangement links TRBV4-1 to TRBJ2-1; 15 bases are a match to TRBD2. The CDR3 sequence is 19 residues long. Losses at the gene ends were 3 bases for V and 8 bases for J; bases not matched to a gene: 14. The V gene's germline CDR1 is MGHRA and CDR2 YSYEKL. The CDR3 sequence: CASSQRGLAGGQRGDEQFF. The CDR3 DNA sequence: TGCGCCAGCAGCCAGCGAGGACTAGCGGGGGGGCAGCGTGGCGATGAGCAGTTCTTC.

The chain uses TRBV28 and TRBJ2-7; 9 positions match TRBD1. CDR1 and CDR2 (germline): MDHEN, SYDVKM. V gave up 5 bases and J gave up 7 bases; unmatched junction bases: 12. This CDR3 contains 15 residues. This chain's CDR3 is CASSHGGTGGLEQYF. The CDR3 DNA is TGTGCCAGCAGTCACGGGGGAACAGGGGGCTTAGAGCAGTACTTC.

The rearrangement uses TRBV10-1 and TRBJ1-2; no reliable D call. CDR1 is WNHNN and CDR2 is SYGVQD in the germline V gene (reference sequence). There are 13 residues in the CDR3. Trimming pared 11 bases from V and 1 base from J, leaving 14 bases between. The chain's CDR3 is CAGQDMNNYGYTF. CDR3 DNA: TGCGCCGGCCAAGACATGAATAACTATGGCTACACCTTC.

The chain links TRBV6-5 to TRBJ1-2; 7 bases align to TRBD1. The V gene end was trimmed by 7 bases and the J gene end by 5 bases; junction bases not matched to a gene: 10. CDR3 length: 14 amino acids. CDR1 MNHEY and CDR2 SVGAGI come from the germline V gene. CDR3 DNA sequence: TGTGCCAGCAAAACAGGGGACGGGGGATATGGCTACACCTTC. As protein: CASKTGDGGYGYTF.